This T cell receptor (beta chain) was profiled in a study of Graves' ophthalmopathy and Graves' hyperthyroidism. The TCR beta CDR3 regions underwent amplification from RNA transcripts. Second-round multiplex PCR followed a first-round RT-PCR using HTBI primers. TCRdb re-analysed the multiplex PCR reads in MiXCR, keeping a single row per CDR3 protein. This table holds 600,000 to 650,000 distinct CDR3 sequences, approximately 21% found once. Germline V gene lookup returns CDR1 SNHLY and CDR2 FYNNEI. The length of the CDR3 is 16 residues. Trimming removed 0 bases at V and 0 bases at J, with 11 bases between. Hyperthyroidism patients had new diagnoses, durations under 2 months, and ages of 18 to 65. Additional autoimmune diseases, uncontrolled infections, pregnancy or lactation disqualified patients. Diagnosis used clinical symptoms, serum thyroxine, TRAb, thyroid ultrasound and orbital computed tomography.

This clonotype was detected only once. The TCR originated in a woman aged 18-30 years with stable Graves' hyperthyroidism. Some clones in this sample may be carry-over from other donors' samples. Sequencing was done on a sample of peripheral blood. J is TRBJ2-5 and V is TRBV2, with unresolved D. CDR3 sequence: CASSEAATQYQETQYF. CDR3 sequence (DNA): TGTGCCAGCAGTGAAGCAGCCACACAGTACCAAGAGACCCAGTACTTC.